The rows below give T cell receptor beta chains drawn from one sample of a study of shared clonotypes between healthy human individuals. The method was immunoSEQ multiplex PCR; TCRdb's version includes in-frame clones alone and lacks a portion of them. Of 660,000 or so clones listed, around 96% were seen once; the top ten hold roughly 0.1%. The sample was naive CD8+ T cells sorted from blood. The receptors derive from a woman aged 25 to 39 in good health. Each CDR3 is given with its conserved first and last residue. Fields, in order: J gene, D gene, clone size, V gene, CDR3 DNA, CDR3 protein. D genes are given only for firm matches. Rows may omit the clone size; those that give it use once, few, many or a size class.

TRBJ1-1,NA,NA,TRBV27,TGTGCCAGCAGTGGAGATCCGAGGGGGGAGGCTTTCTTT,CASSGDPRGEAFF
TRBJ1-1,TRBD1,NA,TRBV14,TGTGCCAGCAGCCCCCATCCCGGACAGGGCATGAACACTGAAGCTTTCTTT,CASSPHPGQGMNTEAFF
TRBJ2-7,NA,once,TRBV10-1,TGCGCCAGCAGTGAGGTGGGAGGCCCAAGCTCCTACGAGCAGTACTTC,CASSEVGGPSSYEQYF
TRBJ1-2,TRBD1,NA,TRBV27,TGTGCCAGCAGTTTAACCCGAGGACAGGGGAACTATGGCTACACCTTC,CASSLTRGQGNYGYTF
TRBJ1-6,NA,NA,TRBV6-5,TGTGCCAGCAGTTACTTAGGGATGTTAAATTCACCCCTCCACTTT,CASSYLGMLNSPLHF
TRBJ2-2,TRBD1,NA,TRBV27,TGTGCCAGCAGTTTTGGGACAGGGTTCACCGGGGAGCTGTTTTTT,CASSFGTGFTGELFF
TRBJ2-7,NA,NA,TRBV4-2,TGTGCCAGCAGCCAATTCGACCAGACCAACTACGAGCAGTACTTC,CASSQFDQTNYEQYF
TRBJ2-5,TRBD1,NA,TRBV27,TGTGCCAGCAGACCGTCTGGGACAGGACACGAGACCCAGTACTTC,CASRPSGTGHETQYF
TRBJ2-5,NA,NA,TRBV7-3,TGTGCCAGCAGCTTAAGAGGGGAGACCCAGTACTTC,CASSLRGETQYF
TRBJ2-1,NA,NA,TRBV7-9,TGTGCCAGCAGCTTAACGGTTGGGGGATACAATGAGCAGTTCTTC,CASSLTVGGYNEQFF
TRBJ2-3,TRBD1,NA,TRBV30,TGTGCCTGGAGTGCGACAGGGGGCACAGATACGCAGTATTTT,CAWSATGGTDTQYF
TRBJ2-2,NA,NA,TRBV28,TGTGCCAGCAGGGAAGTGGGGTCCACCGGGGAGCTGTTTTTT,CASREVGSTGELFF
TRBJ1-1,NA,NA,TRBV13,TGTGCCAGCAGCACAAATCCGGGACAATTGAACACTGAAGCTTTCTTT,CASSTNPGQLNTEAFF
TRBJ1-6,NA,NA,TRBV2,TGTGCCCGACTCGGTCAGGGATCACCCCTCCACTTT,CARLGQGSPLHF
TRBJ1-5,NA,NA,TRBV4-1,TGCGCCAGCAGCCGCTTCGACGGCCAGCCCCAGCATTTT,CASSRFDGQPQHF
TRBJ1-1,NA,NA,TRBV28,TGTGCCAGCAGTTTAGTGAGGGGATCAGGTACTGAAGCTTTCTTT,CASSLVRGSGTEAFF
TRBJ1-2,TRBD1,NA,TRBV4-1,TGCGCCAGCAGCCAAAGGACAGGGCCAAGCGCCTTC,CASSQRTGPSAF
TRBJ1-1,TRBD1,once,TRBV7-6,TGTGCCAGCAGCGTCGGGATGGGACAGGCTGAAGCTTTCTTT,CASSVGMGQAEAFF
TRBJ2-1,NA,NA,TRBV7-8,TGTGCCAGCAGTCCGCAGAGGGCCTATGAGCAGTTCTTC,CASSPQRAYEQFF
TRBJ2-3,TRBD1,NA,TRBV7-9,TGTGCCGGACAGGGGGACCTTTCGGATACGCAGTATTTT,CAGQGDLSDTQYF
TRBJ2-2,TRBD2,once,TRBV6-1,TGTGCCAGCAGTGAATTTAGACTAGCGGGATTTACCGGGGAGCTGTTTTTT,CASSEFRLAGFTGELFF
TRBJ1-2,TRBD1,NA,TRBV27,TGTGCCAGCAGTTACGCGACAGGGGGCTTGGTTGGCTACACCTTC,CASSYATGGLVGYTF
TRBJ1-1,NA,NA,TRBV5-6,TGTGCCAGCAGCCCCACTATGAACACTGAAGCTTTCTTT,CASSPTMNTEAFF
TRBJ1-1,NA,NA,TRBV9,TGTGCCAGCAGCGGCCGGGACGGCGCTCTGGCTGAAGCTTTCTTT,CASSGRDGALAEAFF
TRBJ2-1,TRBD2,NA,TRBV27,TGTGCCAGCAGTTCTAGCGGGAGGATCCCGTTCTTC,CASSSSGRIPFF
TRBJ2-5,NA,NA,TRBV7-6,TGTGCCAGCAGCTCCCGACTGCGCGGTAGGGAGACCCAGTACTTC,CASSSRLRGRETQYF
TRBJ2-4,TRBD2,NA,TRBV27,TGTGCCAGCAGTTTATTGGGAGGGGCGGACATTCAGTACTTC,CASSLLGGADIQYF
TRBJ2-2,NA,NA,TRBV15,TGTGCCACCAGCAGAGAATCGCAAAGGAACACCGGGGAGCTGTTTTTT,CATSRESQRNTGELFF
TRBJ2-4,TRBD2,NA,TRBV28,TGTGCCAGCAGTTCCCCCCGGAGGCGGGAGAAAAACATTCAGTACTTC,CASSSPRRREKNIQYF
TRBJ1-5,NA,once,TRBV6-6,TGTGCCAGCAGCCTCTGGACAGATAGCAATCAGCCCCAGCATTTT,CASSLWTDSNQPQHF
TRBJ2-7,NA,NA,TRBV28,TGTGCCAGCAGTTTTGGGTCGGGTGAGCAGTACTTC,CASSFGSGEQYF
TRBJ2-7,TRBD2,NA,TRBV5-4,TGTGCCAGCAGCTCTAGCGGGAGTCTCTACGAGCAGTACTTC,CASSSSGSLYEQYF
TRBJ2-7,NA,NA,TRBV5-4,TGTGCCAGCAGCCCGGGGACTCACGCCTACGAGCAGTACTTC,CASSPGTHAYEQYF
TRBJ2-7,NA,NA,TRBV5-1,TGCGCCAGCAGTTCTCCCGAAGGACTTCCGGGACCCTACGAGCAGTACTTC,CASSSPEGLPGPYEQYF
TRBJ2-7,NA,NA,TRBV11-2,TGTGCCAGCAGCTTTTTCGGGAGTGGGGCCTACGAGCAGTACTTC,CASSFFGSGAYEQYF
TRBJ1-5,NA,NA,TRBV28,TGTGCCAGCAGTTTATTTGCAGGGATGGGACCCCAGCATTTT,CASSLFAGMGPQHF
TRBJ2-7,TRBD1,once,TRBV5-6,TGTGCCAGCAGCTACGGGACAGGGTTTGACGAGCAGTACTTC,CASSYGTGFDEQYF
TRBJ2-7,TRBD1,NA,TRBV2,TGTGCCAGCAGGACGGGACAGGGAGCCGAGCAGTACTTC,CASRTGQGAEQYF
TRBJ2-3,TRBD2,NA,TRBV10-3,TGTGCCATCGCGGGGGGCTTCCCTAGCACAGATACGCAGTATTTT,CAIAGGFPSTDTQYF
TRBJ2-2,NA,NA,TRBV7-9,TGTGCCAGCACGGTGGGGGCCGGGGAGCTGTTTTTT,CASTVGAGELFF
TRBJ2-7,NA,NA,TRBV27,TGTGCCAGCAGTCAAGCGGGTTGGGCCTACGAGCAGTACTTC,CASSQAGWAYEQYF
TRBJ2-7,NA,NA,TRBV5-4,TGTGCCAGCAGCTTGGGGGACTACGAGCAGTACTTC,CASSLGDYEQYF
TRBJ2-7,TRBD2,NA,TRBV28,TGTGCCAGCCGCGACATAAGGACTAGCGGGCACTCCTACGAGCAGTACTTC,CASRDIRTSGHSYEQYF
TRBJ1-1,NA,NA,TRBV10-1,TGCGCCAGCAGGATCAACAGGGCCATGAACACTGAAGCTTTCTTT,CASRINRAMNTEAFF
TRBJ2-2,NA,NA,TRBV28,TGTGCCAGCAGTTTTCAGGTCTTCACCGGGGAGCTGTTTTTT,CASSFQVFTGELFF
TRBJ1-1,NA,NA,TRBV5-6,TGTGCCAGCAGCTTGATCGGGGAGGCCGACACTGAAGCTTTCTTT,CASSLIGEADTEAFF
TRBJ2-7,NA,NA,TRBV13,TGTGCCAGCAGCTCCAGCTCCTACGAGCAGTACTTC,CASSSSSYEQYF
TRBJ1-2,NA,NA,TRBV19,TGTGCCAGCTGGGACGGTGATAACTATGGCTACACCTTC,CASWDGDNYGYTF